The 26 T cell receptor beta chains listed next were all sequenced from one sample in a study of T cell changes during pregnancy in multiple sclerosis. Assay used: immunoSEQ multiplex PCR; TCRdb lists only in-frame clones, some missing. Altogether around 69,000 clones are present, around nine tenths being singletons, with the ten largest covering about 1.2%. The specimen was peripheral blood, collected in the third trimester of pregnancy. The receptors were sampled from a female donor with multiple sclerosis, enrolled in a pregnancy study.

As DNA, the CDR3 is TGTGCCAGCAGTACCTACGACACCGGGGAGCTGTTTTTT. The encoded protein is CASSTYDTGELFF. This rearrangement joins TRBV28 to TRBJ2-2; D gene unclear. Between the trimmed V and J ends, which lost 5 bases and 3 bases, there was a span of 7 bases. The CDR3 consists of 13 residues. Germline CDR1 is MDHEN and CDR2 is SYDVKM.

The CDR3 sequence: CASSQEAGVNSPLHF. CDR3 DNA sequence: TGCGCCAGCAGCCAAGAAGCAGGGGTTAATTCACCCCTCCACTTT. This chain connects TRBV4-3 to TRBJ1-6; the D gene is possibly TRBD1 (6 bases). The CDR3 is made up of 15 amino acids. V was clipped by 0 bases and J by 6 bases, with 9 bases between them. Germline V gene sequence: CDR1 LGHNA, CDR2 YSLEER.

The chain carries TRBV28 and TRBJ2-1; possible D gene TRBD2, 5 bases. The V gene's germline CDR1 is MDHEN and CDR2 SYDVKM. The CDR3 is made up of 15 amino acids. The V end lost 11 bases, the J end lost 0 bases, and 17 bases lay between the germline ends. CDR3 DNA sequence: TGTGCCGCCAACAAGGGAACTAGCTCCTACAATGAGCAGTTCTTC. It encodes CAANKGTSSYNEQFF.

This chain joins TRBV7-6 and TRBJ2-2; unclear D gene. The germline V and J ends were trimmed by 3 bases and 5 bases, with 4 bases remaining between them. Germline V lookup: CDR1 SGHVS, CDR2 FNYEAQ. This CDR3 is 12 amino acids long. The CDR3: CASSFATGELFF. The CDR3 DNA reads TGTGCCAGCAGCTTCGCGACCGGGGAGCTGTTTTTT. Using reference TRBV7-6 and TRBJ2-2 for the parts outside the CDR3, the full variable domain is GAGVSQSPRYKVTKRGQDVALRCDPISGHVSLYWYRQALGQGPEFLTYFNYEAQQDKSGLPNDRFSAERPEGSISTLTIQRTEQRDSAMYRCASSFATGELFFGEGSRLTVL.

V gene TRBV5-1 combines with J gene TRBJ2-5; D is unclear. Trimming removed 4 bases from V and 4 bases from J, with 11 bases in between. Germline CDR1 is SGHRS and CDR2 is YFSETQ. This CDR3 has 13 amino acids. The CDR3 reads CASSAMLTETQYF. As DNA, the CDR3 is TGCGCCAGCAGCGCAATGCTAACAGAGACCCAGTACTTC.

This CDR3 is CASTRVSGNYEQYF. CDR3 bases: TGCGCCAGTACCCGGGTTAGCGGGAACTACGAGCAGTACTTC. This rearrangement joins TRBV5-1 to TRBJ2-7; 8 positions match TRBD2. Losses at the gene ends were 8 bases for V and 3 bases for J; bases not matched to a gene: 10. CDR3 size: 14 residues. Germline V gene lookup returns CDR1 SGHRS and CDR2 YFSETQ. Full variable domain (rest looked up from reference TRBV5-1 and TRBJ2-7): KAGVTQTPRYLIKTRGQQVTLSCSPISGHRSVSWYQQTPGQGLQFLFEYFSETQRNKGNFPGRFSGRQFSNSRSEMNVSTLELGDSALYLCASTRVSGNYEQYFGPGTRLTVT.

This rearrangement joins TRBV9 to TRBJ2-7; D is perhaps TRBD2 (7 bases). This CDR3 comprises 14 residues. The germline gives CDR1 SGDLS, CDR2 YYNGEE. V was shortened by 0 bases and J by 6 bases, with 13 bases between the two germline ends. The CDR3 region is CASSVGGRGAEQYF. The CDR3 DNA reads TGTGCCAGCAGCGTAGGTGGGAGGGGGGCCGAGCAGTACTTC.

The chain carries TRBV10-2 and TRBJ2-7; 7 bases align to TRBD1. Germline V gene sequence: CDR1 WSHSY, CDR2 SAAADI. CDR3 length: 14 residues. V shed 9 bases and J 7 bases; nucleotides not matched to a gene: 15. The CDR3 sequence: CASLWAQGTGEQYF. DNA for the CDR3: TGCGCCAGTTTATGGGCACAGGGGACGGGTGAGCAGTACTTC.

V usage is TRBV4-1 and J usage is TRBJ1-1; no reliable D call. Trimming left V 4 bases short and J 3 bases short, with 9 bases between. The CDR3 is made up of 13 amino acids. Per the germline V gene, CDR1 is MGHRA and CDR2 is YSYEKL. This CDR3 is CASSPLVDTEAFF. The CDR3 nucleotides read TGCGCCAGCAGCCCATTAGTGGACACTGAAGCTTTCTTT.

The chain joins TRBV2 to TRBJ2-5; 8 bases line up with TRBD1. J was trimmed by 4 bases and V by 4 bases; bases with no gene match: 2. Germline V gene sequence: CDR1 SNHLY, CDR2 FYNNEI. CDR3 size: 13 residues. For the CDR3, the DNA is TGTGCCAGCAGTGTCCAGGGGGCAGAGACCCAGTACTTC. Its protein is CASSVQGAETQYF. The full variable domain, with the rest looked up from reference TRBV2 and TRBJ2-5, is EPEVTQTPSHQVTQMGQEVILRCVPISNHLYFYWYRQILGQKVEFLVSFYNNEISEKSEIFDDQFSVERPDGSNFTLKIRSTKLEDSAMYFCASSVQGAETQYFGPGTRLLVL.

The chain recombines TRBV4-1 with TRBJ2-7; 8 bases map to TRBD1. V lost 0 bases, J lost 4 bases, and 11 bases stayed unmatched. Per the germline V gene, CDR1 is MGHRA and CDR2 is YSYEKL. The CDR3 has 17 residues. The CDR3 nucleotides read TGCGCCAGCAGCCAAGATTCCGACAGGGGATTCGCGTACGAGCAGTACTTC. Its protein is CASSQDSDRGFAYEQYF.

V gene TRBV7-6 combines with J gene TRBJ2-1, with 10 bases lining up with TRBD2. J gave up 4 bases and V 5 bases, and 5 bases lay outside the gene matches. CDR1 is SGHVS and CDR2 is FNYEAQ in the germline V gene. The CDR3 is 15 amino acids. CDR3 loop: CASSPGTSAYNEQFF. CDR3 sequence (DNA): TGTGCCAGCAGCCCTGGGACTAGCGCTTACAATGAGCAGTTCTTC. Drawing the rest from reference TRBV7-6 and TRBJ2-1, the complete variable domain is GAGVSQSPRYKVTKRGQDVALRCDPISGHVSLYWYRQALGQGPEFLTYFNYEAQQDKSGLPNDRFSAERPEGSISTLTIQRTEQRDSAMYRCASSPGTSAYNEQFFGPGTRLTVL.

The chain links TRBV7-9 to TRBJ1-1; D is uncertain. V shed 5 bases and J shed 0 bases, with 13 bases lying between them. This CDR3 comprises 15 residues. Germline V lookup: CDR1 SEHNR, CDR2 FQNEAQ (reference sequence). The CDR3 sequence is CASSPRGNLNTEAFF. The CDR3 DNA is TGTGCCAGCAGCCCCCGGGGTAATCTGAACACTGAAGCTTTCTTT.

The J gene is TRBJ1-2, the V gene TRBV6-1; no reliable D call. The V end was cut by 4 bases, the J end by 0 bases, with 9 bases between. The germline gives CDR1 MNHNS, CDR2 SASEGT. This CDR3 spans 14 amino acids. The CDR3 region is CASSGTVANYGYTF. The CDR3 nucleotides are TGTGCCAGCAGTGGTACCGTAGCTAACTATGGCTACACCTTC.

In DNA form, the CDR3 reads TGTGCCAGCAGTGAGACCCCGACAGGGGCCTACACAGATACGCAGTATTTT. Translation: CASSETPTGAYTDTQYF. The rearrangement uses TRBV2 and TRBJ2-3; 8 bases are a match to TRBD1. CDR1 is SNHLY, CDR2 FYNNEI, per germline. V lost 3 bases, J lost 2 bases, and 10 bases stayed unmatched. The CDR3 covers 17 residues.

V and J are TRBV5-5 and TRBJ2-7; D may be TRBD2 (6 bases). Per germline, CDR1 SGHKS and CDR2 YYEKEE (reference sequence). The CDR3 contains 15 residues. V lost 3 bases and J lost 4, with 17 bases in between. CDR3 amino acids: CASSWDLVREYEQYF. CDR3 DNA: TGTGCCAGCAGCTGGGACTTAGTTCGGGAGTACGAGCAGTACTTC.

This clone appeared a few times. This chain links TRBV28 with TRBJ2-3; 7 nucleotides align to TRBD2. The trim removed 5 bases at V and 4 bases at J, leaving 0 bases unmatched. The CDR3 runs to 12 residues. Germline assignment: CDR1 MDHEN and CDR2 SYDVKM. This CDR3 is CASSTSADTQYF. The CDR3 DNA is TGTGCCAGCAGTACTAGCGCAGATACGCAGTATTTT.

The chain carries TRBV5-1 and TRBJ1-3, with D unclear. The V gene lost 0 bases and the J gene lost 4 bases, with 11 bases spanning the gap. Germline CDR1 reads SGHRS; CDR2 reads YFSETQ. The CDR3 is made up of 15 amino acids. The CDR3 reads CASSLGEGAGNTIYF. As DNA, the CDR3 is TGCGCCAGCAGCTTGGGAGAGGGTGCCGGAAACACCATATATTTT. Using reference TRBV5-1 and TRBJ1-3 for the parts outside the CDR3, the full variable domain is KAGVTQTPRYLIKTRGQQVTLSCSPISGHRSVSWYQQTPGQGLQFLFEYFSETQRNKGNFPGRFSGRQFSNSRSEMNVSTLELGDSALYLCASSLGEGAGNTIYFGEGSWLTVV.

The chain employs TRBV28 and TRBJ2-5; TRBD1 agrees at 7 bases. V shed 5 bases and J 5 bases; nucleotides not matched to a gene: 8. The CDR3 length is 14 residues. Germline V gene lookup returns CDR1 MDHEN and CDR2 SYDVKM. DNA for the CDR3: TGTGCCAGCAGTCCTCAGGGGGTAGAGGAGACCCAGTACTTC. Translated: CASSPQGVEETQYF.

The chain links TRBV19 to TRBJ2-3; 8 bases match TRBD2. Germline CDR1 is LNHDA and CDR2 is SQIVND (reference sequence). J lost 10 bases, V lost 7 bases, and 10 bases had no gene match. The CDR3 sequence is 13 residues long. Written as DNA, the CDR3 is TGTGCCAGTACCTCCCCGGGGGGACTAGCGCAGTATTTT. This translates into CASTSPGGLAQYF.

V is TRBV7-2 and J is TRBJ1-5, with D unclear. V gave up 5 bases and J gave up 10 bases, with 21 bases separating them. Per germline, CDR1 SGHTA and CDR2 FQGNSA. This CDR3 is built from 15 residues. In DNA form, the CDR3 reads TGTGCCAGCAGCACCCGGGTCGGCGGCGATCGACCCCAGCATTTT. It encodes CASSTRVGGDRPQHF.

V usage is TRBV5-1 and J usage is TRBJ1-1; 8 bases fit TRBD1. Germline V CDR1 and CDR2: SGHRS, YFSETQ. Trimming took 4 bases from V and 4 from J; bases not matched to a gene: 6. The length of the CDR3 is 14 residues. The CDR3 is CASSQKTGVTEAFF. The CDR3 DNA reads TGCGCCAGCAGCCAAAAGACAGGGGTCACTGAAGCTTTCTTT.

The V gene is TRBV29-1, the J gene TRBJ2-1, with 10 bases fitting TRBD1. Trimming took 0 bases from V and 2 from J; bases not matched to a gene: 1. From germline, CDR1 is SQVTM and CDR2 ANQGSEA. This CDR3 has 15 residues. This CDR3 reads CSVEDGTGAYNEQFF. The DNA for the CDR3 is TGCAGCGTTGAAGACGGGACAGGGGCCTACAATGAGCAGTTCTTC.

This chain joins TRBV7-9 and TRBJ1-4; D is possibly TRBD1 (5 bases). The CDR3 loop spans 15 amino acids. Trimming pared 4 bases from V and 3 bases from J, leaving 12 bases between. CDR1 SEHNR and CDR2 FQNEAQ come from the germline V gene (reference sequence). The CDR3 bases are TGTGCCAGCAGCTCAACAGGTTTTGCTAATGAAAAACTGTTTTTT. It codes for CASSSTGFANEKLFF.

The chain links TRBV5-6 to TRBJ1-2, with 12 bases matching TRBD1. Looked up from germline, CDR1 is SGHDT and CDR2 is YYEEEE. J lost 6 bases, V lost 6 bases, and 18 bases had no gene match. The length of the CDR3 is 18 residues. CDR3 amino acids: CASNLGGGQGADGDGYTF. DNA of the CDR3: TGTGCCAGCAACCTTGGAGGGGGACAGGGGGCCGATGGGGATGGCTACACCTTC.

The chain uses TRBV19 and TRBJ2-3; 9 bases are shared with TRBD2. Germline CDR1 reads LNHDA; CDR2 reads SQIVND (reference sequence). The CDR3 totals 15 residues. V dropped 7 bases and J dropped 2; count of bases not matched to a gene: 7. Here the CDR3 reads CASTLTSGSTDTQYF. The CDR3 nucleotides read TGTGCCAGTACCCTGACTAGCGGCTCCACAGATACGCAGTATTTT.